Listed here is a single TCR beta chain. Its antigen is currently unknown. The TCR beta CDR3 regions underwent amplification from RNA transcripts. The workflow started with a first-round RT-PCR run with HTBI primers and then moved on to a second-round multiplex PCR. TCRdb reprocessed the multiplex PCR reads with MiXCR, giving one entry per CDR3 protein. The repertoire consists of 350,000 to 400,000 distinct CDR3 sequences, with about a sixth occurring once and the leading ten covering 1.5% to 2%. Ophthalmopathy donors showed moderate-to-severe activity, CAS ≥3, NOSPECS ≥4 and a duration under 3 months. This sample was included in a study of Graves' ophthalmopathy and Graves' hyperthyroidism. Study-wide results and caveats: With a specificity of roughly 72% and a sensitivity of 70.59%, the model predicted ophthalmopathy progression. The majority of expanded thyroid clonotypes above 0.001 frequency also occurred in blood.

The sequenced sample consisted of peripheral blood. This sequence was found in a woman aged 18-30 years with Graves' ophthalmopathy.

The CDR3, as DNA: TGTGCCAGCAGATCCGGGACAGGGGTTAAGACCCAGTACTTC. Its protein product is CASRSGTGVKTQYF. This sequence joins TRBV7-2 and TRBJ2-5; 10 bases map to TRBD1. The length of the CDR3 is 14 residues. Germline assignment: CDR1 SGHTA and CDR2 FQGNSA. The V and J ends lost 6 bases and 6 bases, in that order; junction bases with no gene match: 7. The full variable domain, its missing parts supplied by reference TRBV7-2 and TRBJ2-5, is GAGVSQSPSNKVTEKGKDVELRCDPISGHTALYWYRQSLGQGLEFLIYFQGNSAPDKSGLPSDRFSAERTGGSVSTLTIQRTQQEDSAVYLCASRSGTGVKTQYFGPGTRLLVL.